Listed here are 20 T cell receptor beta chains from one sample, sequenced in a study of cytomegalovirus exposure and HLA in healthy donors. Primers: 60 Vbeta forward and 13 Jbeta reverse. Sequenced by immunoSEQ multiplex PCR; TCRdb stores in-frame clones only, minus some. The repertoire holds some 150,000 clones, with roughly 77% as singletons. The sample comprised PBMCs. The receptors stem from a man aged 40-50 years in good health and CMV-seronegative.

This chain joins TRBV28 and TRBJ2-1, with 11 nucleotides matching TRBD1. This CDR3 comprises 17 residues. Germline lookup yields CDR1 MDHEN and CDR2 SYDVKM. With V trimmed by 3 bases and J by 5 bases, 9 bases remained unmatched. This chain's CDR3 is CASSFPPGTGGNNEQFF. Written as DNA, the CDR3 is TGTGCCAGCAGTTTTCCCCCCGGGACAGGGGGGAACAATGAGCAGTTCTTC. Combining the CDR3 with reference TRBV28 and TRBJ2-1 gives the whole variable domain DVKVTQSSRYLVKRTGEKVFLECVQDMDHENMFWYRQDPGLGLRLIYFSYDVKMKEKGDIPEGYSVSREKKERFSLILESASTNQTSMYLCASSFPPGTGGNNEQFFGPGTRLTVL.

There are a few counts of this clone. Other DNA sequences in the same sample also yield this CDR3. The V call is TRBV5-1, the J call TRBJ1-3; the D gene is possibly TRBD1 (5 bases). CDR1 SGHRS and CDR2 YFSETQ come from the germline V gene. Trimming stripped 0 bases from V and 4 bases from J, with 8 bases between. The CDR3 has 14 amino acids. Here the CDR3 reads CASSLGGSGNTIYF. The CDR3 DNA follows: TGCGCCAGCAGCTTGGGGGGCTCCGGAAACACCATATATTTT.

About this clone: This same CDR3 is encoded by further DNA sequences in the sample. The chain carries TRBV18 and TRBJ1-2, with D possibly TRBD1 on 5 matching bases. Trimming removed 4 bases from V and 5 bases from J, with 11 bases in between. Germline-derived CDR1 and CDR2 are KGHSH and LQKENI. This CDR3 has 13 amino acids. The CDR3 reads CASSRSDTYGYTF. The CDR3 DNA reads as TGTGCCAGCTCACGGTCGGACACTTATGGCTACACCTTC.

The V and J genes are TRBV12-5 and TRBJ2-2; D might be TRBD1 (6 bases). V was cut by 5 bases and J by 2 bases, with 15 bases left in between. This CDR3 spans 16 amino acids. Germline lookup yields CDR1 LGHNT and CDR2 FRNRAP. The CDR3, as DNA: TGTGCTAGTGGTGAGAGAGGACAGACAAACACCGGGGAGCTGTTTTTT. It specifies CASGERGQTNTGELFF.

This chain connects TRBV28 to TRBJ1-4, with 7 bases lining up with TRBD1. J gave up 8 bases and V 6 bases, and 12 bases lay outside the gene matches. The CDR3 is 15 amino acids. Germline CDR1 is MDHEN and CDR2 is SYDVKM. CDR3: CASSRTGLGEEKLFF. CDR3 DNA sequence: TGTGCCAGCAGCCGGACAGGCCTGGGTGAGGAAAAACTGTTTTTT.

The chain employs TRBV29-1 and TRBJ1-1; no clear D gene. Trimming took off 7 bases at V and 0 bases at J, with 12 bases between the two ends. Germline V CDR1 and CDR2: SQVTM, ANQGSEA. The CDR3 runs 13 residues. In DNA form, the CDR3 reads TGCAGCGGGGAAGACAAAATGAACACTGAAGCTTTCTTT. Translating gives CSGEDKMNTEAFF.

DNA of the CDR3: TGTGCCAGCAGCCCGAGACTAGCCCAAGAGACCCAGTACTTC. Translation gives CASSPRLAQETQYF. V usage is TRBV5-4 and J usage is TRBJ2-5; 7 bases map to TRBD2. The CDR3 totals 14 residues. Per germline, CDR1 SGHNT and CDR2 YYREEE (reference sequence). The V gene end was trimmed by 4 bases and the J gene end by 1 base; junction bases not matched to a gene: 4.

The chain links TRBV6-4 to TRBJ2-1; 12 bases align to TRBD2. This CDR3 spans 15 amino acids. V lost 2 bases and J lost 6; bases outside the gene matches: 2. In germline, CDR1 is MRHNA, CDR2 SNTAGT. The CDR3 coding sequence is TGTGCCAGCAGTGACGCTAGCGGGGGGGCCAATGAGCAGTTCTTC. Its protein product is CASSDASGGANEQFF.

The rearrangement uses TRBV2 and TRBJ1-5; D is unclear. The germline gives CDR1 SNHLY, CDR2 FYNNEI. The CDR3 is made up of 16 amino acids. Trimming left V 6 bases short and J 4 bases short, with 19 bases between. CDR3 in amino acids: CASSESRVFFNQPQHF. CDR3 nucleotide sequence: TGTGCCAGCAGCGAAAGCCGGGTCTTTTTTAATCAGCCCCAGCATTTT.

J is TRBJ1-1 and V is TRBV5-4; no clear D gene. V was trimmed by 4 bases and J by 5 bases, leaving 18 bases between them. Germline CDR1 reads SGHNT; CDR2 reads YYREEE (reference sequence). This CDR3 comprises 15 residues. Here the CDR3 reads CASSKTRTEGTEAFF. CDR3 nucleotide sequence: TGTGCCAGCAGCAAAACTCGAACCGAGGGTACTGAAGCTTTCTTT.

The rearrangement links TRBV9 to TRBJ1-1, with TRBD1 as a possible D gene (6 bases). V was trimmed by 0 bases and J by 0 bases, leaving 9 bases between them. This CDR3 is built from 15 residues. Germline CDR1 SGDLS, CDR2 YYNGEE. The CDR3 DNA sequence: TGTGCCAGCAGCGTAGTTGGGGACATGAACACTGAAGCTTTCTTT. This gives the protein CASSVVGDMNTEAFF.

V usage is TRBV5-1 and J usage is TRBJ2-7, with 9 nucleotides matching TRBD1. Per germline, CDR1 SGHRS and CDR2 YFSETQ. The trim removed 4 bases at V and 5 bases at J, leaving 13 bases unmatched. The CDR3 is made up of 16 amino acids. The CDR3 here is CASSRGPGQGFDEQYF. Here the CDR3 DNA reads TGCGCCAGCAGCCGGGGCCCGGGACAGGGCTTTGACGAGCAGTACTTC.

The rearrangement joins TRBV27 to TRBJ2-7; TRBD2 agrees at 10 bases. Germline CDR1 and CDR2: MNHEY and SMNVEV (reference sequence). The CDR3 is 15 amino acids. Losses at the gene ends were 4 bases for V and 2 bases for J; bases not matched to a gene: 5. The CDR3 DNA follows: TGTGCCAGCAGTTGGGTCACTAGCGGGGCCTACGAGCAGTACTTC. The encoded protein is CASSWVTSGAYEQYF.

The chain employs TRBV4-1 and TRBJ1-5; D remains unclear. In germline, CDR1 is MGHRA, CDR2 YSYEKL. The ends were cut back, 5 bases at V and 5 bases at J, with 19 bases in the middle. The CDR3 extends over 16 amino acids. CDR3 DNA: TGCGCCAGCAGCTTAAACCCCGGGAGAATGGATCAGCCCCAGCATTTT. This gives the protein CASSLNPGRMDQPQHF.

The genes are TRBV7-9 and TRBJ1-1; TRBD1 aligns across 7 bases. Germline CDR1 is SEHNR and CDR2 is FQNEAQ (reference sequence). V was clipped by 7 bases and J by 4 bases; unmatched bases: 3. There are 12 residues in the CDR3. The CDR3 is CASTAGGTEAFF. The CDR3 DNA sequence: TGTGCCAGCACAGCAGGGGGCACTGAAGCTTTCTTT.

The genes are TRBV4-2 and TRBJ1-6; D gene unclear. The ends were cut back, 1 base at V and 10 bases at J, with 20 bases in the middle. CDR1 and CDR2 (germline): LGHNA, YNFKEQ. There are 17 residues in the CDR3. CDR3 in DNA: TGTGCCAGCAGCCAAGCTCCCGCAGGTGGTGGTCGATCACCCCTCCACTTT. Translated, it gives CASSQAPAGGGRSPLHF.

The chain combines TRBV4-3 with TRBJ2-5; 9 bases are a match to TRBD1. Trimming removed 1 base from V and 4 bases from J; junction bases left unmatched: 4. Germline V CDR1 and CDR2: LGHNA, YSLEER. This CDR3 comprises 15 residues. The DNA for the CDR3 is TGCGCCAGCAGCCAAGGGACAGGGGTACGAGAGACCCAGTACTTC. Translated, it gives CASSQGTGVRETQYF.

The gene calls are TRBV6-6 and TRBJ2-1; D gene uncertain. Trimming removed 1 base at V and 0 bases at J, with 7 bases between. CDR1 is MNHNY and CDR2 is SVGAGI in the germline V gene (reference sequence). The CDR3 is made up of 15 amino acids. The CDR3 loop is CASSYYSSSYNEQFF. The DNA of the CDR3 is TGTGCCAGCAGTTACTATAGTAGCTCCTACAATGAGCAGTTCTTC.

This rearrangement joins TRBV11-2 to TRBJ1-4; 12 nucleotides agree with TRBD1. The CDR3 has 14 amino acids. Germline lookup yields CDR1 SGHAT and CDR2 FQNNGV. J lost 7 bases, V lost 5 bases, and 2 bases had no gene match. CDR3 sequence (DNA): TGTGCCAGCAGCCGGGACAGGGGGCGTGAAAAACTGTTTTTT. This gives the protein CASSRDRGREKLFF.

This clone was counted only a few times. The chain uses TRBV28 and TRBJ2-7; D is possibly TRBD1 (6 bases). The CDR3 runs 12 residues. V was shortened by 6 bases and J by 3 bases, with 9 bases between the two germline ends. Germline V CDR1 and CDR2: MDHEN, SYDVKM. The CDR3 spells CASRQGFYEQYF. In DNA form, the CDR3 reads TGTGCCAGCAGACAGGGATTCTACGAGCAGTACTTC.